This T cell receptor (beta chain) derives from a study of identical twins. Overall study results and limits: Invariant MAIT and iNKT cells could partly confound zero-insertion analyses. The abundant beta clonotypes from cord blood had fewer insertions, and memory repertoires had none of this. Models underestimated how often monozygotic twins shared out-of-frame TCR alpha.

This clonotype appeared a few times. The target antigen is unknown. In TCRdb, the 5' RACE reads were re-called with MiXCR into one record per CDR3 protein. This table holds around 1.7 million distinct CDR3 sequences, less than 40% found once. CDR1 is SGHAT and CDR2 is FQNNGV in the germline V gene. The CDR3 sequence is 16 residues long. Germline trimming cut 1 base from V and 3 bases from J; bases unmatched to any gene: 6. The source of this sequence is a newborn girl in good health. This chain connects TRBV11-2 to TRBJ1-2; 9 nucleotides line up with TRBD1. Sequenced material: cord blood. The CDR3 loop reads CASSLAGTGSYYGYTF. The CDR3 DNA sequence: TGTGCCAGCAGCTTAGCCGGGACAGGGAGTTACTATGGCTACACCTTC.